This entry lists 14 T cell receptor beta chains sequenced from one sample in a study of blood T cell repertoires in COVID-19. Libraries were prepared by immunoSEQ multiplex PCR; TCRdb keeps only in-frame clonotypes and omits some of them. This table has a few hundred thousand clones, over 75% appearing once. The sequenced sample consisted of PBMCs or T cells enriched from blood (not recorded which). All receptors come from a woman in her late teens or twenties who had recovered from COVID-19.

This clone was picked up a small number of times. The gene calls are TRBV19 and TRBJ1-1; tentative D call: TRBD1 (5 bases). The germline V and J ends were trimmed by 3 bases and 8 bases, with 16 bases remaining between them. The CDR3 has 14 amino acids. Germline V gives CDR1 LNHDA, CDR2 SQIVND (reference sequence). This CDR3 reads CASSIYSGQAEAFF. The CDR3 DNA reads TGTGCCAGTAGTATTTATTCCGGACAAGCAGAAGCTTTCTTT.

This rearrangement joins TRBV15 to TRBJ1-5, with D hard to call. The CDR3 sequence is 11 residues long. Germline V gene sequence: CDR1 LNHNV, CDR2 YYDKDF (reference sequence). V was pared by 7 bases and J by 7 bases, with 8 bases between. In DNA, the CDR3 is TGTGCCACCATCGACAACCAGCCCCAGCATTTT. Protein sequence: CATIDNQPQHF.

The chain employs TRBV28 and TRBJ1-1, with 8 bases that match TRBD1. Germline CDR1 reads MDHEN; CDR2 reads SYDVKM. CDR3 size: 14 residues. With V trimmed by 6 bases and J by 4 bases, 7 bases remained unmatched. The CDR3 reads CASRAGQGLTEAFF. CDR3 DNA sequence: TGTGCCAGCAGGGCCGGACAGGGTCTCACTGAAGCTTTCTTT.

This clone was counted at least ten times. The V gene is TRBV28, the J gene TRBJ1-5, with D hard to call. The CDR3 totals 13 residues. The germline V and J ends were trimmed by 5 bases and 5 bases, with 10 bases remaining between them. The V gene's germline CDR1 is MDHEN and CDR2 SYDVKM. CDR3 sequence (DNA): TGTGCCAGCAGTCGGGCGGGTCATCAGCCCCAGCATTTT. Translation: CASSRAGHQPQHF.

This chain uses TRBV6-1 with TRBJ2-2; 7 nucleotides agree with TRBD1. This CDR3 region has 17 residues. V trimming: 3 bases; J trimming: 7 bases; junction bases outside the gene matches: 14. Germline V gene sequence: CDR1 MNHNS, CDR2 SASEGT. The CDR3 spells CASSEFGTAKLHGELFF. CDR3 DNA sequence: TGTGCCAGCAGTGAGTTTGGGACAGCCAAGCTGCACGGGGAGCTGTTTTTT.

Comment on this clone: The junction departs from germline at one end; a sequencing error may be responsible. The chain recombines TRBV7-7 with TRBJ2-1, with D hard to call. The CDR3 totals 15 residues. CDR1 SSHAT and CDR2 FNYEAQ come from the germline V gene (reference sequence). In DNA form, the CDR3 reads TGTGCTAGCAGCTTAGAAAAGAGCTCCTACAATGAGCAGTTCTTC. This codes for CASSLEKSSYNEQFF.

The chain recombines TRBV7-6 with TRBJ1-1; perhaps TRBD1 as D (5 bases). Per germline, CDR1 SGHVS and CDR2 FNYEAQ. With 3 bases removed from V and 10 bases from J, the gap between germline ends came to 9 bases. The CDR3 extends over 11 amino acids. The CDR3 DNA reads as TGTGCCAGCAGCTTGGCCGGGGGAGCTTTCTTT. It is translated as CASSLAGGAFF.

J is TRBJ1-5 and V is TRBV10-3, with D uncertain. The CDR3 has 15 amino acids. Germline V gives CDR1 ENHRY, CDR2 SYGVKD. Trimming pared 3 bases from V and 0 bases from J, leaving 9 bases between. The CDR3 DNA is TGTGCCATCAGTGAAGGAGAATATAGCAATCAGCCCCAGCATTTT. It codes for CAISEGEYSNQPQHF.

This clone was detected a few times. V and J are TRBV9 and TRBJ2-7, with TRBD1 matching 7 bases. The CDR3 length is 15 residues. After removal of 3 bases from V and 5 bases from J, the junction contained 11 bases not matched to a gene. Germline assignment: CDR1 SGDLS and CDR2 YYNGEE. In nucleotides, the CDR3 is TGTGCCAGCAGCGCAGCCCCCGACAGGGCCCACGAGCAGTACTTC. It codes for CASSAAPDRAHEQYF.

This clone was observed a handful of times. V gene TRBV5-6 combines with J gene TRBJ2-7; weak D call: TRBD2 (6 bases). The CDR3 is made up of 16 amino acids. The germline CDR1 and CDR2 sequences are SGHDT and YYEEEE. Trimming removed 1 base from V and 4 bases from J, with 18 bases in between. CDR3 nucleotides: TGTGCCAGCAGCTTGAAAGGCGGGGCGGCGGAATACGAGCAGTACTTC. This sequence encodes CASSLKGGAAEYEQYF.

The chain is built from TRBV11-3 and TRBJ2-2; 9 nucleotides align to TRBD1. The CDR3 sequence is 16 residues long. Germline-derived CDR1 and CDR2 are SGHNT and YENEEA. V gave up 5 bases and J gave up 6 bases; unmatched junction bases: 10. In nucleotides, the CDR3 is TGTGCCAGCAGCCCGGGACAGGGTGGGGGGCCCGGGGAGCTGTTTTTT. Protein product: CASSPGQGGGPGELFF.

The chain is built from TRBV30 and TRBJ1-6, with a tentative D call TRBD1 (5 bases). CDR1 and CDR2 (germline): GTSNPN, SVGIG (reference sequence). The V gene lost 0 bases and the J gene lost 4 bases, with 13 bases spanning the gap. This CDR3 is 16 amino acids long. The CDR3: CAWSVWGGLYNSPLHF. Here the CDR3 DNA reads TGTGCCTGGAGTGTATGGGGGGGACTTTATAATTCACCCCTCCACTTT.

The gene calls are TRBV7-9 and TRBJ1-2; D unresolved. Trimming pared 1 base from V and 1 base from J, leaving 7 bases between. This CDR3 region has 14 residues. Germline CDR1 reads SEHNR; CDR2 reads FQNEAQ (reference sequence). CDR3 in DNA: TGTGCCAGCAGCTTAGACAGTAGTAACTATGGCTACACCTTC. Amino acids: CASSLDSSNYGYTF.

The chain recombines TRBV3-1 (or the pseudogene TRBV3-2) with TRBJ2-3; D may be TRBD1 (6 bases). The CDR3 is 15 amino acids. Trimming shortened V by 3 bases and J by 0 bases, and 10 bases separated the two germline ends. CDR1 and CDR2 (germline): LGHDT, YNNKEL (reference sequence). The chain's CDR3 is CASSHGGPSTDTQYF. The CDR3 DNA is TGTGCCAGCAGCCATGGGGGCCCAAGCACAGATACGCAGTATTTT.